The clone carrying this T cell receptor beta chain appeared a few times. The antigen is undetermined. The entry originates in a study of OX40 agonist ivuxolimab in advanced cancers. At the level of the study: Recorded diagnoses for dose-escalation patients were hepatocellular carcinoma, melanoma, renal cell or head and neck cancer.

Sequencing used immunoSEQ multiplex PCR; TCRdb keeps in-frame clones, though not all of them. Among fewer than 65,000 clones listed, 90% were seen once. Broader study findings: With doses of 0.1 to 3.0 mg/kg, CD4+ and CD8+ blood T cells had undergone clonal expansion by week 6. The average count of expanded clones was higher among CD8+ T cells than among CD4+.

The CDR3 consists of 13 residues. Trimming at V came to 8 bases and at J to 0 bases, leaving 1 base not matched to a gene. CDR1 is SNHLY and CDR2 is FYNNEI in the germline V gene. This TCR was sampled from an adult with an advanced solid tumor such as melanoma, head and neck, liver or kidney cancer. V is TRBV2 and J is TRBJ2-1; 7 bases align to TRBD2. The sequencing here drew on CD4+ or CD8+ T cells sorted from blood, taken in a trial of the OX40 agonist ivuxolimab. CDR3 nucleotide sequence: TGTGCCAGCGCGGGAGCCTCCTACAATGAGCAGTTCTTC. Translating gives CASAGASYNEQFF.